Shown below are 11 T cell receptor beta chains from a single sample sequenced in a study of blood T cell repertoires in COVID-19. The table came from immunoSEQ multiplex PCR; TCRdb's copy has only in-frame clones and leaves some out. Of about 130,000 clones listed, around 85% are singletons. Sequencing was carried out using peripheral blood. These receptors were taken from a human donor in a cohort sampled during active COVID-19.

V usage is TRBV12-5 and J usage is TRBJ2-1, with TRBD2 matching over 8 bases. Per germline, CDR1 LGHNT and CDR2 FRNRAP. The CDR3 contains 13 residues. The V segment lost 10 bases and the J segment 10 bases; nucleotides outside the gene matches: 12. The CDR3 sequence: CATRRAGGDEQFF. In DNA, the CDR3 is TGTGCTACCCGCCGGGCGGGAGGCGACGAGCAGTTCTTC.

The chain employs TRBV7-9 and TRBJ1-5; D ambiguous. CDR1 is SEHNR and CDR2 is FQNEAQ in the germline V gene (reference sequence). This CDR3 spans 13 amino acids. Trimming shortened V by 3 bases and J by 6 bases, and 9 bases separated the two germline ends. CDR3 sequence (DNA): TGTGCCAGCAGCTTGGAGGGAAGTCAGCCCCAGCATTTT. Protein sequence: CASSLEGSQPQHF. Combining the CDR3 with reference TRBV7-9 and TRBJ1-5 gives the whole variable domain DTGVSQNPRHKITKRGQNVTFRCDPISEHNRLYWYRQTLGQGPEFLTYFQNEAQLEKSRLLSDRFSAERPKGSFSTLEIQRTEQGDSAMYLCASSLEGSQPQHFGDGTRLSIL.

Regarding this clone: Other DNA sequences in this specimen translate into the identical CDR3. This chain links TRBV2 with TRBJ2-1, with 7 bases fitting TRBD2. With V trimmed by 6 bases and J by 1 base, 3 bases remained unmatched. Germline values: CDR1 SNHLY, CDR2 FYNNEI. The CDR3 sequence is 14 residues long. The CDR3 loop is CASRAGDSYNEQFF. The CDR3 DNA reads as TGTGCCAGCAGGGCGGGAGATTCCTACAATGAGCAGTTCTTC.

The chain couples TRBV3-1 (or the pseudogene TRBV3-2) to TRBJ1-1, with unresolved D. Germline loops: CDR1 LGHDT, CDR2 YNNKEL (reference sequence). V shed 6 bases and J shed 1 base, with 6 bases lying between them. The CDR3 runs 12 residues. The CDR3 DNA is TGTGCCAGCAGTCTCAGGAACACTGAAGCTTTCTTT. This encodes CASSLRNTEAFF.

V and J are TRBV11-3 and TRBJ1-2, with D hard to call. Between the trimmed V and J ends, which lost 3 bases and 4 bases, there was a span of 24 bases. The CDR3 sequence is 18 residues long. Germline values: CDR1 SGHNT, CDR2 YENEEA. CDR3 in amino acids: CASSFSVKARGGSYGYTF. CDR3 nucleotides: TGTGCCAGCAGCTTTAGTGTTAAGGCGCGGGGAGGTTCCTATGGCTACACCTTC.

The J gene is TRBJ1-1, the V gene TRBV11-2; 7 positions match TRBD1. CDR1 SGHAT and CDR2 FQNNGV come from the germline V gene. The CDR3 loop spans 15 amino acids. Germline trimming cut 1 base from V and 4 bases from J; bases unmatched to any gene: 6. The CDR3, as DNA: TGTGCCAGCAGCTTAGGGGCAGGGGGTTTCACTGAAGCTTTCTTT. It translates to CASSLGAGGFTEAFF.

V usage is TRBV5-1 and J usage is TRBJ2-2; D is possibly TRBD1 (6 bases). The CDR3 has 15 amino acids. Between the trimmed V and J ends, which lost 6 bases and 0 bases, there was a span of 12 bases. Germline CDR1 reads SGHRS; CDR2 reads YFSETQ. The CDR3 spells CASTTGITNTGELFF. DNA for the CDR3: TGCGCCAGCACCACAGGGATTACGAACACCGGGGAGCTGTTTTTT.

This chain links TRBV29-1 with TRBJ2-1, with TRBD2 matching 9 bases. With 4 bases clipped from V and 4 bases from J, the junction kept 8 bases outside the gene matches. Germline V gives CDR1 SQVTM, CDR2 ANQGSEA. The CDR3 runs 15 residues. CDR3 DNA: TGCAGCGTTGGGTCAGCGGGAGGTTCTTACAATGAGCAGTTCTTC. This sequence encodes CSVGSAGGSYNEQFF.

The CDR3 spells CASSFSRNYGYTF. Written as DNA, the CDR3 is TGTGCCAGCAGTTTCTCCAGAAACTATGGCTACACCTTC. The gene calls are TRBV28 and TRBJ1-2; D not certain. Between the trimmed V and J ends, which lost 3 bases and 2 bases, there was a span of 7 bases. Germline CDR1 is MDHEN and CDR2 is SYDVKM. The CDR3 is made up of 13 amino acids.

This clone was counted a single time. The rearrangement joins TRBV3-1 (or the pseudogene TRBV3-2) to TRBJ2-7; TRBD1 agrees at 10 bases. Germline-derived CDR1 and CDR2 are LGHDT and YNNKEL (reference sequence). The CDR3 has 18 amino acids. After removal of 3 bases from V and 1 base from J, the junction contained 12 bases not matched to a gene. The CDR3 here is CASSQDDRGLKKSYEQYV. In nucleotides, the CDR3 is TGTGCCAGCAGCCAGGATGACAGGGGGCTGAAAAAATCCTACGAGCAGTACGTC.

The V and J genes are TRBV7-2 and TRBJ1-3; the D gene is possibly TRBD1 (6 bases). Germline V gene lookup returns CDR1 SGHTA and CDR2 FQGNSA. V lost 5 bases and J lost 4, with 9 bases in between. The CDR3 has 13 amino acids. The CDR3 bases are TGTGCCAGCAGCCAGGACAGCGGAAACACCATATATTTT. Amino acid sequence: CASSQDSGNTIYF.